What follows are 2 T cell receptor beta chains derived from one specimen sequenced in a study of cytomegalovirus exposure and HLA in healthy donors. The PCR made use of 60 Vbeta and 13 Jbeta primers. The protocol was immunoSEQ multiplex PCR, while the TCRdb copy is restricted to in-frame clones and leaves out a portion. This sample carries roughly 150,000 clones, approximately 84% of them seen once, and the ten largest clones take about 2.1%. Material: PBMCs. These receptors originate from a woman under 30 in good health and CMV-seronegative.

The rearrangement links TRBV30 to TRBJ1-2; a possible D gene is TRBD1 (5 bases). The CDR3 contains 12 residues. CDR1 and CDR2 from the germline V gene are GTSNPN and SVGIG (reference sequence). Trimming cost V 0 bases and J 8 bases, with 10 bases left between them. CDR3 region: CAWSVGREGYTF. The CDR3 bases are TGTGCCTGGAGTGTAGGCAGGGAAGGCTACACCTTC.

This clone was seen a single time. The chain employs TRBV5-1 and TRBJ1-4; D is undetermined. V lost 2 bases and J 5 bases, leaving 10 bases between the germline ends. CDR1 and CDR2 (germline): SGHRS, YFSETQ. The CDR3 covers 14 residues. The CDR3 coding sequence is TGCGCCAGCAGCTTCGGGTACCAAAATGAAAAACTGTTTTTT. It specifies CASSFGYQNEKLFF.